This T cell receptor beta chain was profiled in a study of early T cells in non-severe SARS-CoV-2 infection. TCRdb itself ran the 5' RACE reads through MiXCR, one entry per CDR3 protein. Of over 50,000 distinct CDR3 sequences in the sample, approximately 12% were seen once. Per the germline V gene, CDR1 is GTSNPN and CDR2 is SVGIG (reference sequence). V shed 4 bases and J shed 0 bases, with 13 bases lying between them. The CDR3 runs 14 residues. The V and J genes are TRBV30 and TRBJ2-7, with D unresolved. The sequenced sample was whole blood. This TCR was sampled from an adult who was a healthcare worker with PCR-confirmed SARS-CoV-2 infection or an uninfected control (not recorded which). CDR3 sequence (DNA): TGTGCCTGGAAATCAGCAACCCTCTCCTACGAGCAGTACTTC. Translated, it gives CAWKSATLSYEQYF.